The present TCR beta chain was sequenced within a study of CD8 T cells in Susac syndrome. For the study at large: At the time of blood draw, patients with Susac syndrome were therapy-naive, receiving corticosteroids, or receiving intravenous immunoglobulin alone.

General observations from the study: Repertoires of Susac syndrome CD4+ T cells lacked clonal expansion. As the study acknowledged, the number of individuals in its TCR sequencing and HLA analysis was relatively small.

Worth noting for this clonotype: Its antigen is unknown.

With random hexamers, reverse transcription was performed on about 0.45 to 1 ug of RNA. In TCRdb, the immunoSEQ multiplex PCR reads were re-called with MiXCR into one record per CDR3 protein. This table has 150,000 to 190,000 distinct CDR3 sequences, approximately 95% appearing once. Deletions cut 5 bases from V and 10 bases from J, with 15 bases between. Germline V gene data show CDR1 as MNHEY and CDR2 as SVGAGI. The CDR3 extends over 14 amino acids. This rearrangement joins TRBV6-5 to TRBJ1-6, with D tentatively TRBD1 (5 bases). The sequence derives from a human donor with Susac syndrome. Sequenced sample: CD4+ T cells from PBMCs. The CDR3 protein is CASSPRGVVSPLHF. The CDR3 DNA is TGTGCCAGCAGTCCCCGGGGGGTGGTATCACCCCTCCACTTT.